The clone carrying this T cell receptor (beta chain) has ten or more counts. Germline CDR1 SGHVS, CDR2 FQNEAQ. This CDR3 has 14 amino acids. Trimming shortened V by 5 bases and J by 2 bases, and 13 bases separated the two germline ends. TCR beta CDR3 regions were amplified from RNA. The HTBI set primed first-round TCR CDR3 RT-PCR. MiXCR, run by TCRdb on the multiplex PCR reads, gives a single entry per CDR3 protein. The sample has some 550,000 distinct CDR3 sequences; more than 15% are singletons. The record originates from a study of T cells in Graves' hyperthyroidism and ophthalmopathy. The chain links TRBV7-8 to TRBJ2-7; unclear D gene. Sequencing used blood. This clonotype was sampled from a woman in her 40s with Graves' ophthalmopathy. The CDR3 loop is CASSPLLTPYEQYF. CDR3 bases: TGTGCCAGCAGCCCCCTCCTAACGCCCTACGAGCAGTACTTC.